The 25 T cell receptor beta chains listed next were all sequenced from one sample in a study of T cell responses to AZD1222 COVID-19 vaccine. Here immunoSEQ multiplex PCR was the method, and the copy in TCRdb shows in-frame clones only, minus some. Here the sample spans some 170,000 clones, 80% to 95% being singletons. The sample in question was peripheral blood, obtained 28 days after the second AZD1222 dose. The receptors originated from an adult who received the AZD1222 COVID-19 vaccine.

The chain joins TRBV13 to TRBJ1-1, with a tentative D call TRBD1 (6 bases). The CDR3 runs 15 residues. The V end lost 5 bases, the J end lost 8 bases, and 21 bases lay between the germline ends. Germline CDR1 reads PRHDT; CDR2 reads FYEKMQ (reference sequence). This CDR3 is CASSKGPGDNREAFF. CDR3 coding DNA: TGTGCCAGCAGCAAAGGGCCCGGGGACAACAGGGAAGCTTTCTTT.

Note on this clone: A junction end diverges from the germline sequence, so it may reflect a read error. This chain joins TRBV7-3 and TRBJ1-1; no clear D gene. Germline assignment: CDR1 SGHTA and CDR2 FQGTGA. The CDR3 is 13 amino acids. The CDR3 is CASSLTPREAAFF. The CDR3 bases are TGTGCCAGCAGCCTAACCCCGAGGGAAGCGGCTTTCTTT.

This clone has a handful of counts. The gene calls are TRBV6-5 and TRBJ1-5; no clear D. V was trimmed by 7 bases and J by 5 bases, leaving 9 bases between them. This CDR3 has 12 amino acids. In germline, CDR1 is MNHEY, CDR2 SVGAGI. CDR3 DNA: TGTGCCAGCACGGGGAGTGATCAGCCCCAGCATTTT. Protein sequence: CASTGSDQPQHF.

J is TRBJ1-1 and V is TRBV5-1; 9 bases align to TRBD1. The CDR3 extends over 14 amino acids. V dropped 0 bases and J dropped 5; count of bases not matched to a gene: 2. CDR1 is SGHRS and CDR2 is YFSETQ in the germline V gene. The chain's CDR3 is CASSLATGGTEAFF. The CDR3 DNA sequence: TGCGCCAGCAGCTTGGCGACAGGGGGTACTGAAGCTTTCTTT.

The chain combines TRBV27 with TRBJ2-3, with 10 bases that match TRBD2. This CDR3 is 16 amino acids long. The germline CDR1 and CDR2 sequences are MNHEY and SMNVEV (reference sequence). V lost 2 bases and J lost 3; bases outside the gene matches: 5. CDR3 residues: CASSLVLAGVTDTQYF. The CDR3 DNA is TGTGCCAGCAGTTTAGTCCTAGCGGGGGTTACAGATACGCAGTATTTT.

CDR3 in DNA: TGTGCCAGCAGCCAAGGCTTGTCCTACAATGAGCAGTTCTTC. This sequence encodes CASSQGLSYNEQFF. The V gene is TRBV3-1 (or the pseudogene TRBV3-2), the J gene TRBJ2-1; no firm D call. The CDR3 contains 14 residues. The V end was cut by 1 base, the J end by 1 base, with 5 bases between. Germline V lookup: CDR1 LGHDT, CDR2 YNNKEL (reference sequence).

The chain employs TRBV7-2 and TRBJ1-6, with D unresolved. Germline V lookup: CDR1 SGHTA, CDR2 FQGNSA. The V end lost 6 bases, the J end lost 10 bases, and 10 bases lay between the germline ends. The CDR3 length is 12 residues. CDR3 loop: CASRMGYSPLHF. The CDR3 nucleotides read TGTGCCAGCAGAATGGGGTACTCACCCCTCCACTTT.

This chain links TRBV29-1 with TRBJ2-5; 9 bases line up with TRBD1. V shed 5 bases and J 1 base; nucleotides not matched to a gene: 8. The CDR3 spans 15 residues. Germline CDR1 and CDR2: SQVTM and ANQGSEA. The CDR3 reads CSVPDTGGSQETQYF. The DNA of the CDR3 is TGCAGCGTTCCGGACACAGGGGGCAGCCAAGAGACCCAGTACTTC.

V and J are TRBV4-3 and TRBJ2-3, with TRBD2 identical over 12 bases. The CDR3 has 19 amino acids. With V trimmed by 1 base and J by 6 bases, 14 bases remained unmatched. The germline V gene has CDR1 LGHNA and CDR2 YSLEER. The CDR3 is CASSQALGASGGAWDTQYF. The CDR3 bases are TGCGCCAGCAGCCAAGCCCTCGGGGCTAGCGGGGGGGCTTGGGATACGCAGTATTTT.

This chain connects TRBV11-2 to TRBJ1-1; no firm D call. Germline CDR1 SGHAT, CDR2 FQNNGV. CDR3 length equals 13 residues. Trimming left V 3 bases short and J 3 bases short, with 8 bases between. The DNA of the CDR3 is TGTGCCAGCAGCTTCGAAGGGTACACTGAAGCTTTCTTT. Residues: CASSFEGYTEAFF.

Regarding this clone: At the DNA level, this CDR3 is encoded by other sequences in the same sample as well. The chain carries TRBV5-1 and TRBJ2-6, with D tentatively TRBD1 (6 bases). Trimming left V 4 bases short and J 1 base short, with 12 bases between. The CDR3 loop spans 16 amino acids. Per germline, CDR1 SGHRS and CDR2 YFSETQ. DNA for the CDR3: TGCGCCAGCAGCCTGGATGGACAGTCTGGGGCCAACGTCCTGACTTTC. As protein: CASSLDGQSGANVLTF.

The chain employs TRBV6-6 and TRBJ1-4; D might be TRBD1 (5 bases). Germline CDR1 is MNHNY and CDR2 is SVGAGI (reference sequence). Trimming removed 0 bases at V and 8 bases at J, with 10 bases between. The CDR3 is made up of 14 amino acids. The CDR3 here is CASSYSQGREKLFF. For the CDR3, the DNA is TGTGCCAGCAGTTACTCTCAGGGACGGGAAAAACTGTTTTTT.

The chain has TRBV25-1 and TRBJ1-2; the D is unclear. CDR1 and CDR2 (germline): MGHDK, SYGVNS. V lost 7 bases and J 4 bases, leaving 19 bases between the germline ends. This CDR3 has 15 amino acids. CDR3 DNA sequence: TGTGCCAGCACACCGGCGGGAGGTTTTGGCTATGGCTACACCTTC. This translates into CASTPAGGFGYGYTF.

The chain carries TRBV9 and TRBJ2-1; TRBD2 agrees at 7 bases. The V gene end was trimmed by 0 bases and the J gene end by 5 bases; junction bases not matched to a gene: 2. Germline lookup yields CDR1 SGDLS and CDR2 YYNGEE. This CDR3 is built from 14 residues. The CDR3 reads CASSVGLANNEQFF. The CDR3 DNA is TGTGCCAGCAGCGTAGGACTAGCCAACAATGAGCAGTTCTTC.

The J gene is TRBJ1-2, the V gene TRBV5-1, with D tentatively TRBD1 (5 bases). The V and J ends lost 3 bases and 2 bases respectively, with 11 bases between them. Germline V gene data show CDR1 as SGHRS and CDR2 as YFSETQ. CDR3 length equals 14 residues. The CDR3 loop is CASSSTTVNYGYTF. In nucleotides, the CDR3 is TGCGCCAGCAGCTCGACGACAGTGAACTATGGCTACACCTTC.

The CDR3 loop is CASSPSGAADYGYTF. The CDR3 nucleotides read TGTGCCAGCTCACCCTCGGGGGCGGCGGACTATGGCTACACCTTC. V is TRBV18 and J is TRBJ1-2, with D maybe TRBD1 (6 bases). V lost 3 bases to trimming and J lost 3 bases, with 14 bases between them. Germline V gene data show CDR1 as KGHSH and CDR2 as LQKENI. CDR3 size: 15 residues.

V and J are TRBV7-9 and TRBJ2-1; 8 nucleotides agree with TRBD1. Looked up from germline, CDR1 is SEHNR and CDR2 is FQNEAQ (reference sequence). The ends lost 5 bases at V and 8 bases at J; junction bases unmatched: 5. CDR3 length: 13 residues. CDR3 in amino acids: CASSHRGVDEQFF. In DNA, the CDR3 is TGTGCCAGCAGCCACAGGGGGGTGGATGAGCAGTTCTTC.

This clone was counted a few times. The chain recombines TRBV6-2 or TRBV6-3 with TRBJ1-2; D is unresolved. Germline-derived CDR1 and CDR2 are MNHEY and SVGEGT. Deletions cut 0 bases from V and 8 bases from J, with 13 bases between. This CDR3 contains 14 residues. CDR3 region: CASSYSSGRWGYTF. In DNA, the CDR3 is TGTGCCAGCAGTTACTCGTCAGGACGCTGGGGCTACACCTTC.

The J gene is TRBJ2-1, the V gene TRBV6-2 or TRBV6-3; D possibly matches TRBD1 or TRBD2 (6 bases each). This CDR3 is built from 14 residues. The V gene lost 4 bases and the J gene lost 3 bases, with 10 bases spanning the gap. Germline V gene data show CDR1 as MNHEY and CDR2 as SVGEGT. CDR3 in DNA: TGTGCCAGCAGTTCGGGGGCGTACTACAATGAGCAGTTCTTC. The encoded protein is CASSSGAYYNEQFF.

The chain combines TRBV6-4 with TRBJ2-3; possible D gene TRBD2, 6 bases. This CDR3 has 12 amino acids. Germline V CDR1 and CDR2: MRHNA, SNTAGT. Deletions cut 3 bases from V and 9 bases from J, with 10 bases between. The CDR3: CASSEYGRTQYF. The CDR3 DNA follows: TGTGCCAGCAGTGAATACGGGAGAACGCAGTATTTT.

CDR3 in amino acids: CASQSRDRGKYF. DNA of the CDR3: TGTGCCAGTCAGTCCCGGGACAGGGGAAAGTACTTC. This chain uses TRBV6-5 with TRBJ2-5, with 10 bases matching TRBD1. CDR1 MNHEY and CDR2 SVGAGI come from the germline V gene. CDR3 length equals 12 residues. Unmatched junction bases numbered 10, after V lost 9 bases and J lost 12 bases.

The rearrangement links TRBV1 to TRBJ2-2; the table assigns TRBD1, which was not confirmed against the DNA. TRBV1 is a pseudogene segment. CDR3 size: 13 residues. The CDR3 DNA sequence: TGCACCAGCGGTCCTCTAGGGGTCGGGGAGCTGTTTTTT. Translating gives CTSGPLGVGELFF.

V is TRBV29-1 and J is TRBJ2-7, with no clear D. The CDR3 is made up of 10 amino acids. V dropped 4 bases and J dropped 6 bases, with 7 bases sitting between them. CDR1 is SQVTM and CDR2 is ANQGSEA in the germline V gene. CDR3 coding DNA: TGCAGCGTTGTGGGCCGCGAGCAGTACTTC. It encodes CSVVGREQYF.

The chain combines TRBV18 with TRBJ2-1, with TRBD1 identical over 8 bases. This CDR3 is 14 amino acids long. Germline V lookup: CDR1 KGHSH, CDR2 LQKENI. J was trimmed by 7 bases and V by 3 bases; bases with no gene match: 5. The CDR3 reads CASSPRTGRNEQFF. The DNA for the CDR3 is TGTGCCAGCTCACCCAGGACAGGGCGGAATGAGCAGTTCTTC.

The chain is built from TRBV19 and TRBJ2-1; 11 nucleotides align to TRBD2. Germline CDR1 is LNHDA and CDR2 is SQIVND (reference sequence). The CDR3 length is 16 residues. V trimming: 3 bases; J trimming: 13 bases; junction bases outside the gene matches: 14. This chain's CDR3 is CASSIRLAGGPRIQFF. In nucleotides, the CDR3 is TGTGCCAGTAGTATCCGTTTAGCGGGAGGGCCGAGAATTCAGTTCTTC.